The 27 T cell receptor beta chains reported below all come from one sample, sequenced in a study of blood T cell repertoires in COVID-19. Data came from immunoSEQ multiplex PCR; TCRdb stores just in-frame clones and leaves some out. This table holds 250,000 to 300,000 clones, approximately 80% found once. Sequences were obtained from peripheral blood. The receptors here all came from a man aged 55 to 69 with acute or convalescent COVID-19.

The V and J genes are TRBV7-9 and TRBJ2-7; 9 nucleotides agree with TRBD1. The germline gives CDR1 SEHNR, CDR2 FQNEAQ (reference sequence). Trimming took 5 bases from V and 3 from J; bases not matched to a gene: 2. The CDR3 sequence is 13 residues long. CDR3 nucleotide sequence: TGTGCCAGCAGCCAGACAGGGGGCTACGAGCAGTACTTC. It codes for CASSQTGGYEQYF.

The genes are TRBV2 and TRBJ1-5, with D hard to call. CDR3 length equals 14 residues. Germline CDR1 SNHLY, CDR2 FYNNEI. Trimming stripped 8 bases from V and 1 base from J, with 12 bases between. CDR3 sequence: CASLTDPSNQPQHF. The CDR3 coding sequence is TGTGCCAGCTTAACAGACCCCAGCAATCAGCCCCAGCATTTT.

The chain has TRBV7-6 and TRBJ2-1; maybe TRBD2 (6 bases). CDR1 is SGHVS and CDR2 is FNYEAQ in the germline V gene. This CDR3 is 17 amino acids long. Trimming removed 0 bases at V and 10 bases at J, with 22 bases between. Here the CDR3 DNA reads TGTGCCAGCAGCTTAGCTGGCGGTAGCACGGGGGATGAGGAGCAGTTCTTC. It encodes CASSLAGGSTGDEEQFF.

The CDR3 loop is CASSTGTGSREQYF. The CDR3, as DNA: TGTGCCAGCAGCACCGGGACAGGGTCTCGTGAGCAGTACTTC. The J gene is TRBJ2-7, the V gene TRBV28, with 9 bases lining up with TRBD1. The length of the CDR3 is 14 residues. Germline loops: CDR1 MDHEN, CDR2 SYDVKM. V trimming: 6 bases; J trimming: 7 bases; junction bases outside the gene matches: 10.

The sample holds one count of this clone. V and J are TRBV10-3 and TRBJ2-7; perhaps TRBD1 as D (5 bases). The V end lost 6 bases, the J end lost 5 bases, and 17 bases lay between the germline ends. The CDR3 extends over 14 amino acids. CDR1 is ENHRY, CDR2 SYGVKD, per germline. The CDR3 DNA reads TGTGCCATCAGCACCCTCAGGGATATCGACGAGCAGTACTTC. Residues: CAISTLRDIDEQYF.

The chain employs TRBV29-1 and TRBJ2-7, with TRBD1 identical over 8 bases. Germline V gene lookup returns CDR1 SQVTM and CDR2 ANQGSEA. The CDR3 loop spans 14 amino acids. Trimming took 4 bases from V and 7 from J; bases not matched to a gene: 12. The CDR3 DNA reads TGCAGCGTTGTACCGGGACAGGTTGGCGGGGAGCAGTACTTC. Encoded protein: CSVVPGQVGGEQYF.

The CDR3 spells CASSYPGHQVEGYTF. The CDR3 region has the DNA TGTGCCAGCAGTTACCCGGGACATCAGGTTGAAGGCTACACCTTC. The rearrangement joins TRBV2 to TRBJ1-2; perhaps TRBD1 as D (6 bases). Trimming pared 5 bases from V and 8 bases from J, leaving 21 bases between. The germline V gene encodes CDR1 SNHLY and CDR2 FYNNEI. The CDR3 sequence is 15 residues long.

The chain combines TRBV7-2 with TRBJ2-7, with 9 bases lining up with TRBD2. The CDR3 extends over 16 amino acids. Germline V gives CDR1 SGHTA, CDR2 FQGNSA. V gave up 2 bases and J gave up 5 bases; unmatched junction bases: 10. As DNA, the CDR3 is TGTGCCAGCAGCTTAAGCCCAGCGGGGGGAAGTAACGAGCAGTACTTC. It translates to CASSLSPAGGSNEQYF.

The chain combines TRBV12-3 or TRBV12-4 with TRBJ2-1; 10 nucleotides line up with TRBD2. The V and J ends lost 4 bases and 10 bases, in that order; junction bases with no gene match: 1. The CDR3 totals 12 residues. Here the CDR3 reads CASSSTSGEQFF. CDR3 nucleotide sequence: TGTGCCAGCAGTTCGACTAGCGGGGAGCAGTTCTTC.

Points on this clone: Distinct nucleotide sequences in the sample also encode this CDR3. The rearrangement links TRBV6-5 to TRBJ2-5; D is unclear. The CDR3 extends over 11 amino acids. V was pared by 2 bases and J by 4 bases, with 2 bases between. From germline, CDR1 is MNHEY and CDR2 SVGAGI. In DNA, the CDR3 is TGTGCCAGCAGTTACCTAGAGACCCAGTACTTC. Translated, it gives CASSYLETQYF.

A few counts support this clone. The J gene is TRBJ1-2, the V gene TRBV11-2, with TRBD1 matching 7 bases. CDR3 size: 14 residues. Germline V gene lookup returns CDR1 SGHAT and CDR2 FQNNGV. J was trimmed by 8 bases and V by 2 bases; bases with no gene match: 8. In DNA form, the CDR3 reads TGTGCCAGCAGCTTAACGACAGGGTACGGGGGCTACACCTTC. It yields the protein CASSLTTGYGGYTF.

This chain joins TRBV9 and TRBJ2-3; 8 bases are a match to TRBD1. The germline V gene has CDR1 SGDLS and CDR2 YYNGEE. The V gene end was trimmed by 3 bases and the J gene end by 2 bases; junction bases not matched to a gene: 8. This CDR3 is built from 16 residues. The CDR3 bases are TGTGCCAGCAGCGCGGGGGACAGGCCTCCCACAGATACGCAGTATTTT. Encoded protein: CASSAGDRPPTDTQYF.

The CDR3 bases are TGTGCCAGCAGCCCCGGGGGGCGGTTTACGGTGGGCACTGAAGCTTTCTTT. It is translated as CASSPGGRFTVGTEAFF. The chain employs TRBV3-1 (or the pseudogene TRBV3-2) and TRBJ1-1; possibly TRBD1 for D (6 bases). The germline CDR1 and CDR2 sequences are LGHDT and YNNKEL (reference sequence). This CDR3 comprises 17 residues. Trimming shortened V by 4 bases and J by 4 bases, and 22 bases separated the two germline ends.

The chain employs TRBV30 and TRBJ1-2; 8 nucleotides match TRBD1. The junction had 8 bases not matched to a gene; V was cut back by 0 bases and J by 8 bases. CDR3 length equals 14 residues. Germline V gene sequence: CDR1 GTSNPN, CDR2 SVGIG (reference sequence). CDR3 region: CAWSVVGAGGGYTF. The CDR3 bases are TGTGCCTGGAGTGTTGTAGGCGCAGGGGGCGGCTACACCTTC.

The J gene is TRBJ1-2, the V gene TRBV30; 9 bases agree with TRBD1. There are 13 residues in the CDR3. Germline trimming cut 3 bases from V and 8 bases from J; bases unmatched to any gene: 7. From germline, CDR1 is GTSNPN and CDR2 SVGIG (reference sequence). CDR3 nucleotide sequence: TGTGCCTGGAGAGGACAGGGGCCCTACGGCTACACCTTC. Translating it yields CAWRGQGPYGYTF.

V gene TRBV3-1 (or the pseudogene TRBV3-2) combines with J gene TRBJ2-7; 10 bases are a match to TRBD2. This CDR3 is 14 amino acids long. V gave up 6 bases and J gave up 7 bases; unmatched junction bases: 9. Germline CDR1 and CDR2: LGHDT and YNNKEL (reference sequence). The DNA of the CDR3 is TGTGCCAGCAGAGGTCTAGCGGGAGCTTCTGAGCAGTACTTC. It translates to CASRGLAGASEQYF.

V and J are TRBV28 and TRBJ1-6; 7 bases fit TRBD1. The CDR3 sequence is 17 residues long. Germline assignment: CDR1 MDHEN and CDR2 SYDVKM. The V segment lost 3 bases and the J segment 7 bases; nucleotides outside the gene matches: 12. In nucleotides, the CDR3 is TGTGCCAGCAGTTTGCCGCTGGAGGGGGCGCCCAATTCACCCCTCCACTTT. Residues: CASSLPLEGAPNSPLHF.

The rearrangement uses TRBV5-1 and TRBJ2-7; D is perhaps TRBD2 (6 bases). The CDR3 consists of 15 residues. Trimming stripped 0 bases from V and 5 bases from J, with 15 bases between. The V gene's germline CDR1 is SGHRS and CDR2 YFSETQ. CDR3 loop: CASSLGAPGVDEQYF. CDR3 sequence (DNA): TGCGCCAGCAGCTTGGGGGCCCCGGGGGTCGACGAGCAGTACTTC.

The rearrangement links TRBV29-1 to TRBJ2-7; D may be TRBD2 (6 bases). This CDR3 comprises 11 residues. V lost 1 base and J 6 bases, leaving 7 bases between the germline ends. CDR1 is SQVTM, CDR2 ANQGSEA, per germline. CDR3: CSVEGRGEQYF. The CDR3, as DNA: TGCAGCGTTGAAGGGCGGGGCGAGCAGTACTTC.

The V gene is TRBV19, the J gene TRBJ2-6; TRBD1 is a possible D gene (6 bases). The CDR3 loop spans 15 amino acids. The germline V gene encodes CDR1 LNHDA and CDR2 SQIVND (reference sequence). V was trimmed by 5 bases and J by 4 bases, leaving 12 bases between them. CDR3 in DNA: TGTGCCAGTAGTTGGACAGTTTCCGGGGCCAACGTCCTGACTTTC. This gives the protein CASSWTVSGANVLTF.

V gene TRBV11-2 combines with J gene TRBJ2-7; 7 nucleotides line up with TRBD2. Trimming took 5 bases from V and 3 from J; bases not matched to a gene: 7. The CDR3 totals 14 residues. Looked up from germline, CDR1 is SGHAT and CDR2 is FQNNGV. This CDR3 reads CASSVSGPDYEQYF. In nucleotides, the CDR3 is TGTGCCAGCAGCGTTAGCGGGCCTGACTACGAGCAGTACTTC.

The chain is built from TRBV7-2 and TRBJ1-1, with a tentative D call TRBD1 (6 bases). In germline, CDR1 is SGHTA, CDR2 FQGNSA. The V end lost 5 bases, the J end lost 5 bases, and 12 bases lay between the germline ends. The CDR3 is 13 amino acids. CDR3 in amino acids: CASSRQERTEAFF. CDR3 DNA sequence: TGTGCCAGCAGCCGACAGGAGAGGACTGAAGCTTTCTTT. The full variable domain, rest sourced from reference TRBV7-2 and TRBJ1-1, is GAGVSQSPSNKVTEKGKDVELRCDPISGHTALYWYRQSLGQGLEFLIYFQGNSAPDKSGLPSDRFSAERTGGSVSTLTIQRTQQEDSAVYLCASSRQERTEAFFGQGTRLTVV.

There are a few counts of this clone. At the DNA level, this CDR3 is encoded by other sequences in the same sample as well. The chain links TRBV12-3 or TRBV12-4 to TRBJ2-2; D gene uncertain. The V end was cut by 4 bases, the J end by 3 bases, with 3 bases between. The CDR3 consists of 12 residues. This chain's CDR3 is CASSSDTGELFF. The CDR3 region has the DNA TGTGCCAGCAGTTCCGACACCGGGGAGCTGTTTTTT.

This clone was detected only a few times. CDR3 in amino acids: CASSLGGTAGEKLFF. As DNA, the CDR3 is TGCGCCAGCAGCTTGGGCGGGACAGCCGGTGAAAAACTGTTTTTT. The chain uses TRBV5-1 and TRBJ1-4; 7 positions agree with TRBD1. J lost 7 bases, V lost 0 bases, and 6 bases had no gene match. The CDR3 is 15 amino acids. CDR1 and CDR2 from the germline V gene are SGHRS and YFSETQ.

There are a few counts of this clone. The chain combines TRBV3-1 (or the pseudogene TRBV3-2) with TRBJ1-6, with TRBD1 identical over 7 bases. Trimming removed 4 bases from V and 5 bases from J; junction bases left unmatched: 5. The CDR3 runs to 15 residues. The germline gives CDR1 LGHDT, CDR2 YNNKEL (reference sequence). The CDR3 bases are TGTGCCAGCAGCCGCCTAACAGGGGATAATTCACCCCTCCACTTT. It codes for CASSRLTGDNSPLHF.

This sequence joins TRBV18 and TRBJ1-1; no reliable D call. The germline V and J ends were trimmed by 6 bases and 11 bases, with 16 bases remaining between them. The length of the CDR3 is 12 residues. Germline V gene lookup returns CDR1 KGHSH and CDR2 LQKENI. The CDR3 loop is CASSPQATGAFF. CDR3 bases: TGTGCCAGCTCGCCGCAGGCTACCGGCGCTTTCTTT.

The chain links TRBV18 to TRBJ1-1, with a possible D match to TRBD1 (5 bases). Germline assignment: CDR1 KGHSH and CDR2 LQKENI. Trimming removed 3 bases from V and 0 bases from J, with 8 bases in between. The CDR3 extends over 14 amino acids. The CDR3 DNA reads TGTGCCAGCTCACCCCGACAGCTGAACACTGAAGCTTTCTTT. This gives the protein CASSPRQLNTEAFF.